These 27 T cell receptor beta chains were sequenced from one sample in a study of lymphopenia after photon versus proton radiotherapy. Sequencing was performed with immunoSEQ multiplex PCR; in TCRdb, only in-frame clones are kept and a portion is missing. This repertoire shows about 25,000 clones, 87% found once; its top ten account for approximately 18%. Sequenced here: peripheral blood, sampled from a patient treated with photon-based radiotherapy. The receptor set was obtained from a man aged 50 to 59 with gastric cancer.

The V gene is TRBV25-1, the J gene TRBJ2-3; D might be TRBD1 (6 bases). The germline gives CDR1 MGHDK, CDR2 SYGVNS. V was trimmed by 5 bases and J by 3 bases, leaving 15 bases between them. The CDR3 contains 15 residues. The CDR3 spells CASSHRQEITDTQYF. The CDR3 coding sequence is TGTGCCAGCAGTCACAGACAGGAGATAACAGATACGCAGTATTTT.

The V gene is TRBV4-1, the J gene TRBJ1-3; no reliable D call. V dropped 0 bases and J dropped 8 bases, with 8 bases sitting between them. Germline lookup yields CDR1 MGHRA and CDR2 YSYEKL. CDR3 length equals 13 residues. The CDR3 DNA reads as TGCGCCAGCAGCCAAGATCTGGCGGACACCATATATTTT. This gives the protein CASSQDLADTIYF.

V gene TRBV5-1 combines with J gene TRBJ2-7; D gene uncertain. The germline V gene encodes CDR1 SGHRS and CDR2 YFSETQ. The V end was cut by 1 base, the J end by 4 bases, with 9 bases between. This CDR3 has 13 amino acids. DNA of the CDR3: TGCGCCAGCAGCTTGTGGCTGGGTTACGAGCAGTACTTC. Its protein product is CASSLWLGYEQYF.

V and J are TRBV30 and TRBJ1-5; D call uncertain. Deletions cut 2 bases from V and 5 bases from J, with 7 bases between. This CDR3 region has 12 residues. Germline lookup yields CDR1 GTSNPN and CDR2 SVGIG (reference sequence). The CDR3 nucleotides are TGTGCCTGGAGTAATAATTATCAGCCCCAGCATTTT. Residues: CAWSNNYQPQHF.

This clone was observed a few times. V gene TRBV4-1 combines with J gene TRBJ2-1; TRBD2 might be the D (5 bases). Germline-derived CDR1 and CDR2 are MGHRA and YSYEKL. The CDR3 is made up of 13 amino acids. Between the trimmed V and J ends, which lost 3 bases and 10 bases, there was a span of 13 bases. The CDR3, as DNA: TGCGCCAGCAGCCACCCTACTCGGGAAGAGCAGTTCTTC. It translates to CASSHPTREEQFF.

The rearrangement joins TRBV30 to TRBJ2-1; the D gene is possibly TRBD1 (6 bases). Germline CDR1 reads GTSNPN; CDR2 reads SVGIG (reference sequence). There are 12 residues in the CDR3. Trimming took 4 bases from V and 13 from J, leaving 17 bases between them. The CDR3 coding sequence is TGTGCCTGGAACGGTGGGGGCGAGAAACAGTTCTTC. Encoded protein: CAWNGGGEKQFF.

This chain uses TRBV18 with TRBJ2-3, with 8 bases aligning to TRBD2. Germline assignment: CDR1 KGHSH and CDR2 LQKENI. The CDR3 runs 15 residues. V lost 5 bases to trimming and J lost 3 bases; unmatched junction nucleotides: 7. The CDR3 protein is CASSVAGRETDTQYF. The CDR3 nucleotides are TGTGCCAGCTCAGTAGCGGGGCGAGAAACAGATACGCAGTATTTT.

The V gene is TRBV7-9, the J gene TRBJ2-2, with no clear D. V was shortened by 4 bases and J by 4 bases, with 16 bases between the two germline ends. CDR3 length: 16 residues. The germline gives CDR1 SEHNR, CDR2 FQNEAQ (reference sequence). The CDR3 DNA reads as TGTGCCAGCAGCTCGAGAATCCAATCGGGCACCGGGGAGCTGTTTTTT. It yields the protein CASSSRIQSGTGELFF.

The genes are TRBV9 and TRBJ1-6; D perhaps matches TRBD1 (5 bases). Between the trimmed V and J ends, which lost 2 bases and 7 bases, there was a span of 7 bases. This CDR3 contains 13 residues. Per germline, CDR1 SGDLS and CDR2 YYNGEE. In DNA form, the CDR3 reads TGTGCCAGCAGCGTGGGGGGGAATTCACCCCTCCACTTT. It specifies CASSVGGNSPLHF.

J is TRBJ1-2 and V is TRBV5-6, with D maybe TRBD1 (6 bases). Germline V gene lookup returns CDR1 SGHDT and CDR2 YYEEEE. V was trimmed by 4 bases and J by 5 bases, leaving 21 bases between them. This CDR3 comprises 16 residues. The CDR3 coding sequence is TGTGCCAGCAGCGTGCGTAAGACAGGCGGGATTTATGGCTACACCTTC. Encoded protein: CASSVRKTGGIYGYTF.

The CDR3: CSSRGGYEQFF. The CDR3 nucleotides are TGCAGCTCGCGGGGGGGCTATGAGCAGTTCTTC. This rearrangement joins TRBV29-1 to TRBJ2-1; TRBD2 matches at 9 bases. V trimming: 8 bases; J trimming: 8 bases; junction bases outside the gene matches: 4. Germline V lookup: CDR1 SQVTM, CDR2 ANQGSEA. This CDR3 is built from 11 residues.

The CDR3 coding sequence is TGTGCCAGCAGCCCAGACGACCTATGGACTTTGGGCACTCAAGAGACCCAGTACTTC. Translated, it gives CASSPDDLWTLGTQETQYF. The chain employs TRBV7-6 and TRBJ2-5; weak D call: TRBD2 (5 bases). CDR1 is SGHVS and CDR2 is FNYEAQ in the germline V gene. This CDR3 has 19 residues. Trimming removed 5 bases at V and 2 bases at J, with 27 bases between.

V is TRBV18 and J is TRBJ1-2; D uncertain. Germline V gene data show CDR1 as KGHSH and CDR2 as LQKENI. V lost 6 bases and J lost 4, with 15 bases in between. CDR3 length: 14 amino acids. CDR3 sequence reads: CASSREPLAYGYTF. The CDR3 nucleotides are TGTGCCAGCTCTCGGGAACCTCTTGCCTATGGCTACACCTTC.

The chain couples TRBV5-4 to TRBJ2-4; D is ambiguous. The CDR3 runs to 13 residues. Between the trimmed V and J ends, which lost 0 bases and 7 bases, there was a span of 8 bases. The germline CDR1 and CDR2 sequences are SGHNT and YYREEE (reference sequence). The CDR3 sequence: CASSLAGLNIQYF. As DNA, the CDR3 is TGTGCCAGCAGCTTGGCCGGTCTTAACATTCAGTACTTC.

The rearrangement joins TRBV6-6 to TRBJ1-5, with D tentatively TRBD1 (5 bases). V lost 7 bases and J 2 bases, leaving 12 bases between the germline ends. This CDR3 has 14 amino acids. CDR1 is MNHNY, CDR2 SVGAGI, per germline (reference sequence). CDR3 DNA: TGTGCCAGCACAGAGAGGGGAGGCAATCAGCCCCAGCATTTT. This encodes CASTERGGNQPQHF.

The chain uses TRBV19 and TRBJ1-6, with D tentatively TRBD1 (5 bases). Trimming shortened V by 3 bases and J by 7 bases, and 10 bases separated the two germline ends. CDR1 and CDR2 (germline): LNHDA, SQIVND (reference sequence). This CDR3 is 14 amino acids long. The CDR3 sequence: CASSIRGLNSPLHF. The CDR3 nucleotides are TGTGCCAGTAGTATCCGGGGGTTAAATTCACCCCTCCACTTT.

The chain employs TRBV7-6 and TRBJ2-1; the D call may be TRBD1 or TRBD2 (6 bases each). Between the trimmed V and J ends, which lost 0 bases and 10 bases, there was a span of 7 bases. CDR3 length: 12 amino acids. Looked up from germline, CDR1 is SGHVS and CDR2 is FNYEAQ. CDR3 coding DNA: TGTGCCAGCAGCTTAGCGGGGGGCGAGCAGTTCTTC. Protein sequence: CASSLAGGEQFF.

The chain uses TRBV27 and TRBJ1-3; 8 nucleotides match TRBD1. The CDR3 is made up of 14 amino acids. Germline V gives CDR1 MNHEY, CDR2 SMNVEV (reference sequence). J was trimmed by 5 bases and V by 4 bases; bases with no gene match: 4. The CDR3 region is CASSSGGQRNTIYF. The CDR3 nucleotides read TGTGCCAGCAGTTCAGGGGGCCAGAGAAACACCATATATTTT.

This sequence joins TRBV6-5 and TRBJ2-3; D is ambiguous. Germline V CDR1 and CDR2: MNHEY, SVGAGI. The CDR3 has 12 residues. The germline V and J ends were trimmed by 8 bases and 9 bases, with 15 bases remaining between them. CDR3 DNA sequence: TGTGCCAGCGCCGAAACCCCGGTAACGCAGTATTTT. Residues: CASAETPVTQYF.

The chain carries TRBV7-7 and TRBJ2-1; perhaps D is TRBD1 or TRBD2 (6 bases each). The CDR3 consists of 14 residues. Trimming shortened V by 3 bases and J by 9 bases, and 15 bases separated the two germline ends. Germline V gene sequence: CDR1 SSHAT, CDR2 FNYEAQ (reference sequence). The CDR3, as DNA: TGTGCCAGCAGCTTTTCAGGGGTCGGGGGTGAGCAGTTCTTC. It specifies CASSFSGVGGEQFF.

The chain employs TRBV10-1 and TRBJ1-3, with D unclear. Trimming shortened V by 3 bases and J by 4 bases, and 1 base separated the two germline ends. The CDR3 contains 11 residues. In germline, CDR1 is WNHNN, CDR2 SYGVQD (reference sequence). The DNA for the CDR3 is TGCGCCAGCAGTGAAGGAAACACCATATATTTT. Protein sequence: CASSEGNTIYF.

The CDR3 protein is CAIRGSEPNEQFF. The CDR3 region has the DNA TGTGCCATCAGGGGGTCAGAACCTAATGAGCAGTTCTTC. The genes are TRBV10-3 and TRBJ2-1, with unresolved D. CDR3 length equals 13 residues. Trimming left V 6 bases short and J 7 bases short, with 13 bases between. From germline, CDR1 is ENHRY and CDR2 SYGVKD.

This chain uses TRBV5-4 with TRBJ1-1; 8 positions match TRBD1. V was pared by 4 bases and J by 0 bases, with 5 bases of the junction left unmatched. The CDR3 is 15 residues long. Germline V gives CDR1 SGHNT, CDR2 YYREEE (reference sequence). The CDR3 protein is CASSARQGMNTEAFF. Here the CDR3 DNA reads TGTGCCAGCAGCGCGAGACAGGGGATGAACACTGAAGCTTTCTTT.

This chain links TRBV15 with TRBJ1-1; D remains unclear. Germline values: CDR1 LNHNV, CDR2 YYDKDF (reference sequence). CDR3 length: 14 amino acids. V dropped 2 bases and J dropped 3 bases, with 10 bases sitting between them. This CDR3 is CATSRQRVDTEAFF. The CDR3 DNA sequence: TGTGCCACCAGCAGACAACGGGTGGACACTGAAGCTTTCTTT.

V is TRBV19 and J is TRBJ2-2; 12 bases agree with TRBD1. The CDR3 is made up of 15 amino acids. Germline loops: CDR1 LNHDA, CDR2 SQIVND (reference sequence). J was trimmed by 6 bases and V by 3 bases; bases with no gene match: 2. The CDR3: CASSMGQGAAGELFF. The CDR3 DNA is TGTGCCAGTAGTATGGGACAGGGGGCCGCCGGGGAGCTGTTTTTT.

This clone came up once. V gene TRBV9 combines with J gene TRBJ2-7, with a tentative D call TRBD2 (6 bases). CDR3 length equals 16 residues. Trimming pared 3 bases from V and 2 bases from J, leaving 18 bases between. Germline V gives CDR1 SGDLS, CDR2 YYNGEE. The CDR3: CASSARRGLQAYEQYV. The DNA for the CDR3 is TGTGCCAGCAGCGCCCGCCGAGGACTACAAGCCTACGAGCAGTACGTC.

CDR3 protein: CASSITLGQVVFDYGYTF. CDR3 nucleotides: TGTGCCAGTAGTATAACCCTCGGACAGGTCGTCTTTGACTATGGCTACACCTTC. This chain joins TRBV19 and TRBJ1-2; 7 bases agree with TRBD1. J gave up 3 bases and V 2 bases, and 15 bases lay outside the gene matches. The CDR3 sequence is 18 residues long. Germline-derived CDR1 and CDR2 are LNHDA and SQIVND (reference sequence).